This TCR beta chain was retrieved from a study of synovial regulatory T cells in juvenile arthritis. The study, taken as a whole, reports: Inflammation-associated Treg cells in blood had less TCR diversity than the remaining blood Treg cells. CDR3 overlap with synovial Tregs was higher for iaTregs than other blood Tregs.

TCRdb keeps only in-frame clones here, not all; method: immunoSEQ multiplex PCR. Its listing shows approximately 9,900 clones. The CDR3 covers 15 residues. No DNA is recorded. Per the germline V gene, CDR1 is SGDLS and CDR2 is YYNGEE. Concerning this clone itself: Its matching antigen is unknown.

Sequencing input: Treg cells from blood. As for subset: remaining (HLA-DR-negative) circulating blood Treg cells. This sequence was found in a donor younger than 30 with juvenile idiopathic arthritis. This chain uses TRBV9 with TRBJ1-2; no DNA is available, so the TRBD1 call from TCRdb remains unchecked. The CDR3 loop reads CASSEGQGRTAGYTF.